Below, 8 T cell receptor beta chains from the same sample are listed, as sequenced in a study of control samples from healthy donors and cancer patients. TCRdb's table, derived via immunoSEQ multiplex PCR, lists solely in-frame clones and lacks some. The top ten hold roughly 16% of the sample, which has 78,000 or so clones, approximately 88% seen once. Sequencing was done on a sample of blood. The receptor source for this set is a man between 45 and 60 years old in good health.

The rearrangement joins TRBV7-9 to TRBJ1-1, with D maybe TRBD1 (5 bases). Germline V gives CDR1 SEHNR, CDR2 FQNEAQ (reference sequence). V was cut by 4 bases and J by 11 bases, with 26 bases left in between. The CDR3 totals 16 residues. The CDR3 region is CASSSPGTGSTSMAFF. CDR3 DNA: TGTGCCAGCAGCTCTCCCGGGACGGGGTCTACTTCCATGGCTTTCTTT.

The rearrangement joins TRBV4-3 to TRBJ2-3; possibly TRBD1 or TRBD2 for D (5 bases each). The CDR3 runs 15 residues. CDR1 is LGHNA and CDR2 is YSLEER in the germline V gene. The V end was cut by 0 bases, the J end by 5 bases, with 12 bases between. The CDR3 bases are TGCGCCAGCAGCCAAGATCTTTTGAGGGGAGATACGCAGTATTTT. Its translation is CASSQDLLRGDTQYF.

The chain links TRBV28 to TRBJ2-7; D not certain. V dropped 11 bases and J dropped 0 bases, with 17 bases sitting between them. CDR3 length equals 14 residues. Germline CDR1 is MDHEN and CDR2 is SYDVKM. The CDR3 is CAAGPLHGSYEQYF. In DNA form, the CDR3 reads TGTGCCGCCGGCCCCCTTCATGGCTCCTACGAGCAGTACTTC.

The V call is TRBV7-3, the J call TRBJ1-2; tentatively, D is TRBD1 (5 bases). Trimming pared 4 bases from V and 0 bases from J, leaving 6 bases between. The CDR3 is 13 amino acids. CDR1 and CDR2 from the germline V gene are SGHTA and FQGTGA. CDR3 DNA sequence: TGTGCCAGCAGCTCGACAGCTAACTATGGCTACACCTTC. Its protein is CASSSTANYGYTF.

For the CDR3, the DNA is TGTGCCATCAGTGAGTCCCAACCAACGACGAACACCGGGGAGCTGTTTTTT. This sequence encodes CAISESQPTTNTGELFF. V and J are TRBV10-3 and TRBJ2-2; the D is unclear. The germline V gene has CDR1 ENHRY and CDR2 SYGVKD. V was trimmed by 0 bases and J by 0 bases, leaving 11 bases between them. The CDR3 has 17 amino acids.

The genes are TRBV24-1 and TRBJ2-7, with TRBD1 identical over 7 bases. The CDR3 is made up of 15 amino acids. V shed 4 bases, J shed 3 bases, and the junction held 8 bases outside the gene matches. Germline V CDR1 and CDR2: KGHDR, SFDVKD. CDR3 sequence (DNA): TGTGCCACCAGTGACTCGACAGGGACAGTCTACGAGCAGTACTTC. Translated, it gives CATSDSTGTVYEQYF.

This clone appeared a few times. The chain links TRBV5-1 to TRBJ2-1; D gene ambiguous. The V end was cut by 0 bases, the J end by 8 bases, with 15 bases between. The CDR3 consists of 15 residues. In germline, CDR1 is SGHRS, CDR2 YFSETQ. In nucleotides, the CDR3 is TGCGCCAGCAGCTTGGAGGACCCACCCCTCGATGAGCAGTTCTTC. It specifies CASSLEDPPLDEQFF. Filled out from reference TRBV5-1 and TRBJ2-1, the complete variable domain reads KAGVTQTPRYLIKTRGQQVTLSCSPISGHRSVSWYQQTPGQGLQFLFEYFSETQRNKGNFPGRFSGRQFSNSRSEMNVSTLELGDSALYLCASSLEDPPLDEQFFGPGTRLTVL.

The gene calls are TRBV6-5 and TRBJ2-1; D call uncertain. Germline lookup yields CDR1 MNHEY and CDR2 SVGAGI. With 4 bases removed from V and 2 bases from J, the gap between germline ends came to 15 bases. The CDR3 runs 16 residues. The DNA of the CDR3 is TGTGCCAGCAGTTGGTTCCAATGGGGTGCCTACAATGAGCAGTTCTTC. Its protein is CASSWFQWGAYNEQFF.